This TCR beta chain was found in a study of regulatory T cells in long-lasting Graves disease. Described time point: newly diagnosed GD, antithyroid drugs for less than 3 months. PBMC-extracted RNA yielded the TCR library. Sequencing libraries for TCR beta were prepared with iRepertoire HTBI primers and Arm-PCR of CDR3 regions. One entry per CDR3 protein, called by TCRdb with MiXCR from the multiplex PCR reads. Of 360,000 or so distinct CDR3 sequences listed, roughly 10% are singletons. These data were also reused for a study on T cells in Graves' hyperthyroidism and ophthalmopathy. From that study: Diagnosis of hyperthyroidism was new in patients aged 18 to 65, and its duration was under 2 months. Using the HTBI primer set, a first-round RT-PCR was run on the TCR CDR3. Researchers report that a 13 V-J model separated ophthalmopathy from stable hyperthyroidism.

This specimen consisted of peripheral blood mononuclear cells (PBMCs), obtained at new diagnosis, from a patient treated with antithyroid drugs. This sequence originates from a woman aged 18-29 years with Graves disease.

The CDR3 DNA sequence: TGCGCCAGCAGCCAAGATCATAGGACGGACCTGGATACGCAGTATTTT. As protein: CASSQDHRTDLDTQYF. The chain combines TRBV4-1 with TRBJ2-3, with D unclear. Germline-derived CDR1 and CDR2 are MGHRA and YSYEKL. The CDR3 length is 16 residues. The V end lost 0 bases, the J end lost 6 bases, and 16 bases lay between the germline ends.